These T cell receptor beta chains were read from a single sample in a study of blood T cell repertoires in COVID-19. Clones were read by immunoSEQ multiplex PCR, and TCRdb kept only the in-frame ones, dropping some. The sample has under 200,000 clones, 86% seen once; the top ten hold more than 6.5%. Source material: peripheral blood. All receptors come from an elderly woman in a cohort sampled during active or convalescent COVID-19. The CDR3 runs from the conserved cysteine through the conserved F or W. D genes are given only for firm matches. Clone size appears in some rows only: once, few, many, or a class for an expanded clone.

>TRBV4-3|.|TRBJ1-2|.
CASSQDPGSYGYTF
TGCGCCAGCAGCCAAGACCCAGGGTCCTATGGCTACACCTTC
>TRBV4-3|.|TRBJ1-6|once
CASSQEPGRSPLHF
TGCGCCAGCAGCCAAGAACCGGGGAGATCACCCCTCCACTTT
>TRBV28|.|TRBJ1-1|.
CASSYSRAEAFF
TGTGCCAGCAGTTACTCCAGGGCTGAAGCTTTCTTT
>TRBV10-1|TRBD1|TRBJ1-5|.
CASRQGRRASNQPQHF
TGCGCCAGCAGACAGGGGAGGAGGGCTAGCAATCAGCCCCAGCATTTT
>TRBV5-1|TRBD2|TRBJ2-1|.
CASSLTVSGRLSYNEQFF
TGCGCCAGCAGCTTGACTGTTAGCGGGAGACTCTCCTACAATGAGCAGTTCTTC
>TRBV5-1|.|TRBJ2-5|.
CASRPGQETQYF
TGCGCCAGCAGACCAGGACAAGAGACCCAGTACTTC
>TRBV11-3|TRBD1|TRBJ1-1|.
CASSTTWTGNTEAFF
TGTGCCAGCAGCACTACTTGGACAGGTAACACTGAAGCTTTCTTT
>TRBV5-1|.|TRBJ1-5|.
CASSLGQPNQPQHF
TGCGCCAGCAGCTTGGGACAGCCGAATCAGCCCCAGCATTTT
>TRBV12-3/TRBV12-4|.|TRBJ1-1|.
CASSRGLSVIF
TGTGCCAGCAGCAGAGGGCTGAGCGTCATCTTT
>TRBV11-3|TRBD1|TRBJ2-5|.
CASQHNRRQGLRETQYF
TGTGCCAGCCAACATAATCGACGACAGGGTTTACGGGAGACCCAGTACTTC
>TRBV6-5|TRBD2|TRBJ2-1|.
CASFLVSGGENEQFF
TGTGCCAGTTTCCTAGTGAGCGGGGGGGAAAATGAGCAGTTCTTC
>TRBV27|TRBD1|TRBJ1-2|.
CASSFRGGAWGYTF
TGTGCCAGCAGTTTTAGAGGGGGCGCTTGGGGCTACACCTTC
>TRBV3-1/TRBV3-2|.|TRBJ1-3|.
CASSQDQADRHSGNTIYF
TGTGCCAGCAGCCAAGATCAGGCCGACAGACACTCTGGAAACACCATATATTTT
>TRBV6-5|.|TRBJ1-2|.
CASSPTWESYGYTF
TGTGCCAGCAGTCCGACCTGGGAGAGCTATGGCTACACCTTC
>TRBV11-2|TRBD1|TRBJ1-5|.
CASSPGGVSWQPQHF
TGTGCCAGCAGCCCAGGGGGTGTTAGTTGGCAGCCCCAGCATTTT
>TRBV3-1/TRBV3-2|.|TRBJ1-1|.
CASSRIGQMNTEAFF
TGTGCCAGCAGTCGTATAGGACAGATGAACACTGAAGCTTTCTTT
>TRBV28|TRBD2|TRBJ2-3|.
CASSVTSGSTDTQYF
TGTGCCAGCAGTGTAACTAGCGGGAGCACAGATACGCAGTATTTT
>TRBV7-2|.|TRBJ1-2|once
CASSARTTYGYTF
TGTGCCAGCAGCGCGAGGACAACCTACGGCTACACCTTC
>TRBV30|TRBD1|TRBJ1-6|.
CAWERGQGITSPLHF
TGTGCCTGGGAAAGAGGACAGGGAATTACTTCACCCCTCCACTTT
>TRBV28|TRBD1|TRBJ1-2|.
CASSAGQGYGYTF
TGTGCCAGCAGTGCCGGACAGGGATATGGCTACACCTTC
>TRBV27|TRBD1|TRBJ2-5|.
CASRLSWTGYQETQYF
TGTGCCAGCAGGTTATCTTGGACAGGGTACCAAGAGACCCAGTACTTC
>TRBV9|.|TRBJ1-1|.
CASSVAQGATEAFF
TGTGCCAGCAGCGTAGCCCAGGGTGCCACTGAAGCTTTCTTT
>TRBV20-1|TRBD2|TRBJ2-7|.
CSASYLAGGSHYEQYF
TGCAGTGCTAGTTATCTAGCGGGGGGGTCCCACTACGAGCAGTACTTC
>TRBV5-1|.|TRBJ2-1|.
CASRENREQFF
TGCGCCAGCAGGGAGAATCGTGAGCAGTTCTTC
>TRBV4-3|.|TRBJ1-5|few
CASSQDITGTQPQHF
TGCGCCAGCAGCCAAGATATAACAGGGACTCAGCCCCAGCATTTT
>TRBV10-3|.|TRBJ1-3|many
CAISGAAGNTIYF
TGTGCCATCAGTGGGGCAGCTGGAAACACCATATATTTT
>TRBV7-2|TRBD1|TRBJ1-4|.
CASTWTGGLNEKLFF
TGTGCCAGCACCTGGACAGGGGGGCTTAATGAAAAACTGTTTTTT
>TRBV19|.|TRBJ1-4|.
CASSIYRVRDEKLFF
TGTGCCAGTAGTATATACCGGGTGAGGGATGAAAAACTGTTTTTT
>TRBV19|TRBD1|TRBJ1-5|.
CATHTGAGNQPQHF
TGTGCCACCCACACAGGGGCAGGCAATCAGCCCCAGCATTTT
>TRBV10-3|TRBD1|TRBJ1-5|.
CAISESIAQGQQPQHF
TGTGCCATCAGTGAGTCGATCGCACAGGGGCAACAGCCCCAGCATTTT
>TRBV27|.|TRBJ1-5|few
CASSLSSGANQPQHF
TGTGCCAGCAGTTTATCGTCAGGGGCGAATCAGCCCCAGCATTTT
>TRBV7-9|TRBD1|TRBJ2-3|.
CASSLPRQGADTQYF
TGTGCCAGCAGCCTCCCGAGACAGGGGGCGGATACGCAGTATTTT
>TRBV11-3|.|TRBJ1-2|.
CASSEANYGYTF
TGTGCCAGCAGCGAGGCTAACTATGGCTACACCTTC
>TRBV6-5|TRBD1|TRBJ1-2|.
CAASLRTGTNYGYTF
TGTGCCGCCAGTCTACGGACAGGAACTAACTATGGCTACACCTTC
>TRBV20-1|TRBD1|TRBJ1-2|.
CSATGGGYTF
TGCAGTGCGACAGGGGGCGGCTACACCTTC
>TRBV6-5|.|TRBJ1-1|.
CASSPLDRNTEAFF
TGTGCCAGCAGTCCGCTGGACAGGAACACTGAAGCTTTCTTT
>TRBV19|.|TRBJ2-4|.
CASSIAGADIQYF
TGTGCCAGTAGTATTGCAGGGGCGGACATTCAGTACTTC
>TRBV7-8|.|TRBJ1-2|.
CASSFSPENYGYTF
TGTGCCAGCAGCTTTTCGCCAGAAAACTATGGCTACACCTTC
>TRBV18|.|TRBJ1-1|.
CASSRGQTPMNTEAFF
TGTGCCAGCTCGCGCGGACAGACACCCATGAACACTGAAGCTTTCTTT
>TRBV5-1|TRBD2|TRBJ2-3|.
CASSSLAGGADTQYF
TGCGCCAGCAGTTCACTAGCGGGAGGAGCAGATACGCAGTATTTT
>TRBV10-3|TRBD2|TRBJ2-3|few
CAISESYIGGSTDTQYF
TGTGCCATCAGTGAGTCTTACATCGGGGGGAGCACAGATACGCAGTATTTT
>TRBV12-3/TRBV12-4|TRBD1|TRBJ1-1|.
CASVRTGVTEAFF
TGTGCCAGCGTTCGGACAGGGGTCACTGAAGCTTTCTTT
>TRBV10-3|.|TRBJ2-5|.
CAISESRIGGIGNQETQYF
TGTGCCATCAGTGAGTCGAGAATTGGAGGGATAGGGAACCAAGAGACCCAGTACTTC
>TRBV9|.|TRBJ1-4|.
CASSVTPTNEKLFF
TGTGCCAGCAGCGTAACTCCCACTAATGAAAAACTGTTTTTT
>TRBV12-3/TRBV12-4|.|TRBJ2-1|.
CASRWGREQFF
TGTGCCAGCCGATGGGGGCGCGAGCAGTTCTTC
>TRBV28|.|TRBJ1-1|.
CASSSPGQPNTEAFF
TGTGCCAGCAGTTCTCCAGGACAGCCGAACACTGAAGCTTTCTTT
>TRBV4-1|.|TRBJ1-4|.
CASSQDRGATGLGKLFF
TGCGCCAGCAGCCAAGATCGAGGAGCCACAGGGCTCGGGAAACTGTTTTTT